Listed below are T cell receptor beta chains from one sample, sequenced in a study of T-cell memory formation after mild COVID-19. MiXCR was run by TCRdb on the 5' RACE reads, yielding one entry per CDR3 protein. The sample shows about 400,000 distinct CDR3 sequences, under 25% of them seen only once. What was sequenced was PBMCs or a T cell subset sorted from them (not recorded which). These receptor sequences come from an adult woman who had mild COVID-19 (a few samples of this study predate the infection). Cell type and time point are not known. Each CDR3 is given with its conserved first and last residue. The D gene is left open where the match is weak. The listing skips clone size in some rows; elsewhere it reads once, few, many or a size class.

TGTGCCAGCAGCTCTTCGGCAGGGTCGAACACCGGGGAGCTGTTTTTT | CASSSSAGSNTGELFF | TRBV7-2 | NA | TRBJ2-2 | NA
TGTGCCAGCAGATCGGACAGGGACCCCGTAGATTACGAGCAGTACTTC | CASRSDRDPVDYEQYF | TRBV6-2/TRBV6-3 | TRBD1 | TRBJ2-7 | NA
TGTGCCAGCAGCTCCTCGACAGGGCTTCTCGAGACCCAGTACTTC | CASSSSTGLLETQYF | TRBV11-2 | TRBD1 | TRBJ2-5 | few
TGTGCCAGCACCCAGGACAAGACCTACGAGCAGTACTTC | CASTQDKTYEQYF | TRBV6-2/TRBV6-3 | NA | TRBJ2-7 | few
TGTGCCAGCAGCCCGGGGGGGGCTAACACCGGGGAGCTGTTTTTT | CASSPGGANTGELFF | TRBV7-3 | TRBD2 | TRBJ2-2 | few
TGTGCCAGCAGTTACCAGACTCGGGGTACCGGGGCCAACGTCCTGACTTTC | CASSYQTRGTGANVLTF | TRBV6-5 | NA | TRBJ2-6 | NA
TGCAGTGGTCAGGGGGCTAGCGGGGGCACAGATACGCAGTATTTT | CSGQGASGGTDTQYF | TRBV20-1 | NA | TRBJ2-3 | few
TGTGCCAGCTCACCGAACAGGGCGGGTAGTGAAAAACTGTTTTTT | CASSPNRAGSEKLFF | TRBV18 | NA | TRBJ1-4 | NA
TGTGCCAGCAGCTTAGAGTCTCTAGCGGAGAAAGAGACCCAGTACTTC | CASSLESLAEKETQYF | TRBV7-9 | TRBD2 | TRBJ2-5 | NA
TGTGCCAGCAGCACCCGGGACAGCCTGACAGATACGCAGTATTTT | CASSTRDSLTDTQYF | TRBV7-2 | TRBD1 | TRBJ2-3 | few